This TCR beta chain was identified in a study of OX40 agonist ivuxolimab in advanced cancers. Study as a whole: Under the entry rules, prior anti-PD-1, anti-PD-L1 or anti-CTLA-4 therapy was allowed, and roughly 39% had some. Broader study findings: On average, a greater number of expanded clones characterised CD8+ T cells relative to CD4+.

Clones were sequenced by immunoSEQ multiplex PCR, and TCRdb holds only the in-frame ones, with some missing. The table has 50,000 or so clones, about 93% seen once; the top ten hold around 24%. Points on this clone: Its antigen is unknown.

The sequencing here drew on CD4+ or CD8+ T cells sorted from blood, taken in a trial of the OX40 agonist ivuxolimab. This TCR was recovered from an adult with an advanced solid tumor such as melanoma, head and neck, liver or kidney cancer.

The CDR3 nucleotides read TGTGCCAGCAGTTACTCGAAGGGGACGGTGAACACTGAAGCTTTCTTT. This gives the protein CASSYSKGTVNTEAFF. This chain uses TRBV6-5 with TRBJ1-1; tentatively, D is TRBD1 (5 bases). The CDR3 loop spans 16 amino acids. Germline V lookup: CDR1 MNHEY, CDR2 SVGAGI. Trimming left V 0 bases short and J 0 bases short, with 11 bases between.